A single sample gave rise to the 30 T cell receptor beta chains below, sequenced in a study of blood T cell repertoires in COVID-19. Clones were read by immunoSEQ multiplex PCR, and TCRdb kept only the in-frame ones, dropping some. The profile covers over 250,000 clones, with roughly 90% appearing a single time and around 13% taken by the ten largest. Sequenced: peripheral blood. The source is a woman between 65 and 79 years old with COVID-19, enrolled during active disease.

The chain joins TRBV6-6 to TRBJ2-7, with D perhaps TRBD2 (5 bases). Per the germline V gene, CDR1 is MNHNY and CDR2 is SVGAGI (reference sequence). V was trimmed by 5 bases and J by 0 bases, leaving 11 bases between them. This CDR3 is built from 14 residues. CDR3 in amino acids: CASSTQLVSYEQYF. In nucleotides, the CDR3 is TGTGCCAGCAGTACCCAACTAGTCTCCTACGAGCAGTACTTC.

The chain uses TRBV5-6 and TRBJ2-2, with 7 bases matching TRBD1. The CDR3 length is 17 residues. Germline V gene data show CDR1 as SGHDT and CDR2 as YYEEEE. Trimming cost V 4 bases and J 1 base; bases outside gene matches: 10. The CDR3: CASSPNYRGGNTGELFF. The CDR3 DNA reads TGTGCCAGCAGCCCGAACTACAGGGGTGGGAACACCGGGGAGCTGTTTTTT.

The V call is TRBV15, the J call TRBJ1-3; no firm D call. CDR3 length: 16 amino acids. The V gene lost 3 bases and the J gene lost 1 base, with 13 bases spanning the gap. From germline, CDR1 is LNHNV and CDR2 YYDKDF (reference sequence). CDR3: CATSRTGAGSGNTIYF. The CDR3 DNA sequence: TGTGCCACCAGCAGGACTGGAGCGGGTTCTGGAAACACCATATATTTT.

The CDR3 loop reads CASSLEAGENIQYF. CDR3 in DNA: TGCGCCAGCAGCTTGGAGGCAGGGGAAAACATTCAGTACTTC. The chain combines TRBV5-1 with TRBJ2-4, with TRBD1 as a possible D gene (6 bases). The CDR3 is 14 residues long. Trimming cost V 0 bases and J 5 bases, with 9 bases left between them. CDR1 is SGHRS, CDR2 YFSETQ, per germline.

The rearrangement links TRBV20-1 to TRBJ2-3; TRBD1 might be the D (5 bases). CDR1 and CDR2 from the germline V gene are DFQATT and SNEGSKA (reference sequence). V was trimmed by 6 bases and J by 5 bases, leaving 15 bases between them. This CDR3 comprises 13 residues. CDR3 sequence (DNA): TGCAGTGCCAGTGTAGGGGAAGGAGATACGCAGTATTTT. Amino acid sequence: CSASVGEGDTQYF.

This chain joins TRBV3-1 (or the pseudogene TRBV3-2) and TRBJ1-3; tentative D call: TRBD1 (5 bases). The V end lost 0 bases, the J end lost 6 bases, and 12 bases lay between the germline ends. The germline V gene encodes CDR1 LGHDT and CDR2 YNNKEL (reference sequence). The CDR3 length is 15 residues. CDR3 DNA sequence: TGTGCCAGCAGCCAAGATTGGGGCAGGGCAAACACCATATATTTT. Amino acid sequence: CASSQDWGRANTIYF.

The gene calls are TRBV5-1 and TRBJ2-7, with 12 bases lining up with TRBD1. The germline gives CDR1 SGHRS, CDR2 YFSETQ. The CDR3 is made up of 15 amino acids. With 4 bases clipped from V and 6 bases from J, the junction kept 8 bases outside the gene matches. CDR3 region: CASSPGTGGFREQYF. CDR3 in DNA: TGCGCCAGCAGCCCCGGGACAGGGGGCTTTCGCGAGCAGTACTTC. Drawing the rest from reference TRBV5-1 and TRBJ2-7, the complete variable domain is KAGVTQTPRYLIKTRGQQVTLSCSPISGHRSVSWYQQTPGQGLQFLFEYFSETQRNKGNFPGRFSGRQFSNSRSEMNVSTLELGDSALYLCASSPGTGGFREQYFGPGTRLTVT.

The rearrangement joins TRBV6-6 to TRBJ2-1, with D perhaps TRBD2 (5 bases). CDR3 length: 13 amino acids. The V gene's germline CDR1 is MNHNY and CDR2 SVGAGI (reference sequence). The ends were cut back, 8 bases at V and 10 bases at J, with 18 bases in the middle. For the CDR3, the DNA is TGTGCCAGCTCCAGCGCGAGAGGGTTGGAGCAGTTCTTC. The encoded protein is CASSSARGLEQFF.

As DNA, the CDR3 is TGTGCCATCAGTGACCTCGGGACAGCGATCTCCTACGAGCAGTACTTC. Residues: CAISDLGTAISYEQYF. This chain links TRBV10-3 with TRBJ2-7; 7 bases agree with TRBD1. Looked up from germline, CDR1 is ENHRY and CDR2 is SYGVKD. V was clipped by 3 bases and J by 0 bases; unmatched bases: 8. The CDR3 contains 16 residues.

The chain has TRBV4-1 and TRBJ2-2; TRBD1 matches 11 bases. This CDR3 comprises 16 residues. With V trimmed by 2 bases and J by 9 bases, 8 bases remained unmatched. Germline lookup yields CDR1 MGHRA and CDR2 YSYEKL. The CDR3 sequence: CASSQPGQGARRELFF. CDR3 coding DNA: TGCGCCAGCAGCCAACCAGGACAGGGGGCGCGCCGGGAGCTGTTTTTT.

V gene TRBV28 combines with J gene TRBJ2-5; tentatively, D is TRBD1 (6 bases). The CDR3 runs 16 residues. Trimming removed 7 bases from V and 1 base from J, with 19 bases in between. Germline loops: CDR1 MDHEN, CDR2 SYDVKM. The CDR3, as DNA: TGTGCCAGCACCTCCTCGGACAGCGCCTTCCAAGAGACCCAGTACTTC. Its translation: CASTSSDSAFQETQYF.

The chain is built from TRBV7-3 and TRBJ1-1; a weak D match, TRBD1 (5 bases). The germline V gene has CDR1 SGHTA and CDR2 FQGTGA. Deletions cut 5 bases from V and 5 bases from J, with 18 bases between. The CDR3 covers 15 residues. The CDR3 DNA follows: TGTGCCAGCAGCCCCTCAGGGCCAGTCGTAACTGAAGCTTTCTTT. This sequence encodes CASSPSGPVVTEAFF.

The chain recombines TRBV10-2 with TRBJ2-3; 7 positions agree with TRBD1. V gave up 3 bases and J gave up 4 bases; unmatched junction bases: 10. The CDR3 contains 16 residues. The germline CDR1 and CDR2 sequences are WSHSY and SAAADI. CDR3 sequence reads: CASSDRRGGLPDTQYF. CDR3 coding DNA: TGCGCCAGCAGTGATCGGAGAGGGGGCCTCCCAGATACGCAGTATTTT.

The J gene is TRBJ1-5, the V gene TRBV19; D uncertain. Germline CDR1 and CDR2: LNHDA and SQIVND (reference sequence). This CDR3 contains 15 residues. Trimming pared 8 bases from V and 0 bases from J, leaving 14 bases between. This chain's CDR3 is CASRNRLDSNQPQHF. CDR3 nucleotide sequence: TGTGCCAGTCGCAACCGTTTAGATAGCAATCAGCCCCAGCATTTT.

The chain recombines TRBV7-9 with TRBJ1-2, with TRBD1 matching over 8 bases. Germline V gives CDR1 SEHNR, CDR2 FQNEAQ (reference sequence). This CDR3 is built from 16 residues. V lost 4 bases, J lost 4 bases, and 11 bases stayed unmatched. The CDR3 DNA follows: TGTGCCAGCAGCTCCACCGGGACAGGAAGTTTCTATGGCTACACCTTC. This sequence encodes CASSSTGTGSFYGYTF. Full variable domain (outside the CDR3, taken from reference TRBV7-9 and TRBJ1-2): DTGVSQNPRHKITKRGQNVTFRCDPISEHNRLYWYRQTLGQGPEFLTYFQNEAQLEKSRLLSDRFSAERPKGSFSTLEIQRTEQGDSAMYLCASSSTGTGSFYGYTFGSGTRLTVV.

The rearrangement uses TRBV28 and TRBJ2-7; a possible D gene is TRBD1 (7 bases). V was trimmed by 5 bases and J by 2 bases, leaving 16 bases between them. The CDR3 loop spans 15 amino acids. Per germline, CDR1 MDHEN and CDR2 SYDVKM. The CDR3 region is CASSPNRGGTYEQYF. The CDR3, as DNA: TGTGCCAGCAGTCCAAACAGGGGAGGAACCTACGAGCAGTACTTC. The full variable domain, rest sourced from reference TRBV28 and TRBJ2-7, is DVKVTQSSRYLVKRTGEKVFLECVQDMDHENMFWYRQDPGLGLRLIYFSYDVKMKEKGDIPEGYSVSREKKERFSLILESASTNQTSMYLCASSPNRGGTYEQYFGPGTRLTVT.

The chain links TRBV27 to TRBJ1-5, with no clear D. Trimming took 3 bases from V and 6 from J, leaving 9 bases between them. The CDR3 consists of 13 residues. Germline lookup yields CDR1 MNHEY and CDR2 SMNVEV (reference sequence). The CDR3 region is CASSFATGQPQHF. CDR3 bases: TGTGCCAGCAGTTTCGCAACGGGTCAGCCCCAGCATTTT.

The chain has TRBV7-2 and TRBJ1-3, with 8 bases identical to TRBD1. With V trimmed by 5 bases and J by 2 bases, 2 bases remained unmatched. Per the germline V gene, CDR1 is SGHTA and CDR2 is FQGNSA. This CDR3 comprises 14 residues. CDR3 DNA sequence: TGTGCCAGCAGCGCACAGGGGGCTGGAAACACCATATATTTT. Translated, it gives CASSAQGAGNTIYF.

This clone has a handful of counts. The CDR3 DNA reads TGTGCCAGCAGTGAAAGGCAGGGGTCAAAACTGTTTTTT. Its protein is CASSERQGSKLFF. The rearrangement uses TRBV6-1 and TRBJ1-4; TRBD1 might be the D (6 bases). This CDR3 is built from 13 residues. Trimming stripped 2 bases from V and 10 bases from J, with 11 bases between. Germline CDR1 is MNHNS and CDR2 is SASEGT.

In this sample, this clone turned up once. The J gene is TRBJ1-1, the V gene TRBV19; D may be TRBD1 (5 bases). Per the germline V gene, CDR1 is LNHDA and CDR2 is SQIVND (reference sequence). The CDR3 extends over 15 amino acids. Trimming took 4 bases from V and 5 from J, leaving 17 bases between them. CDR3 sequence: CASSTRDAGGTEAFF. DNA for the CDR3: TGTGCCAGTAGTACGAGAGACGCGGGGGGAACTGAAGCTTTCTTT.

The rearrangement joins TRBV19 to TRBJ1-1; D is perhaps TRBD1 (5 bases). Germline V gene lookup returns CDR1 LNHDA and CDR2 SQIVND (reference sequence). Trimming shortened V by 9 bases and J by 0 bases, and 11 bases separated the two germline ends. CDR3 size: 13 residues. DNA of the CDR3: TGTGCCAGCGGACAAAGGATGAACACTGAAGCTTTCTTT. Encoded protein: CASGQRMNTEAFF.

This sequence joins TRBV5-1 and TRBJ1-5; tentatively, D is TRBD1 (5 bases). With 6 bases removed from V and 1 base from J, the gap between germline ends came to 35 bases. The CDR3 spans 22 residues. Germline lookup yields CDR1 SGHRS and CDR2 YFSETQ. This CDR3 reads CASTLTRAAGLVSTLSNQPQHF. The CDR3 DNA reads TGCGCCAGCACCCTCACCCGGGCGGCAGGGTTGGTATCGACGCTGAGCAATCAGCCCCAGCATTTT.

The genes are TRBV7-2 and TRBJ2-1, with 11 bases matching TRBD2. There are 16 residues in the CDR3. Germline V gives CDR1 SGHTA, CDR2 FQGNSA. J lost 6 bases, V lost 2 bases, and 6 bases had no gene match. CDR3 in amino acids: CASSLSLAGGTNEQFF. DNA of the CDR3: TGTGCCAGCAGCTTATCCCTAGCGGGGGGTACCAATGAGCAGTTCTTC.

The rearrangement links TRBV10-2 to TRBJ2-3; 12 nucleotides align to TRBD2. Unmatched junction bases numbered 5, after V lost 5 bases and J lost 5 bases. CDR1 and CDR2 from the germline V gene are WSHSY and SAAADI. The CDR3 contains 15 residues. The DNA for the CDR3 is TGCGCCAGCAGTTCCCCGACTAGCGGGGGAGATACGCAGTATTTT. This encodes CASSSPTSGGDTQYF.

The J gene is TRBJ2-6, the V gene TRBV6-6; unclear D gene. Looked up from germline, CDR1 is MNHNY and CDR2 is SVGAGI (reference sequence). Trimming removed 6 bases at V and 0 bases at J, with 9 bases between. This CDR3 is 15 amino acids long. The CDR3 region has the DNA TGTGCCAGCAGGGTTAGAAGCTCTGGGGCCAACGTCCTGACTTTC. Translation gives CASRVRSSGANVLTF.

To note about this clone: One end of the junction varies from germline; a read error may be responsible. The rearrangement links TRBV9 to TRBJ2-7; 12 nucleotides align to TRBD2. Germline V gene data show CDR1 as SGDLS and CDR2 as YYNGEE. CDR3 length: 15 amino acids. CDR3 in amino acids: CASSVLAGGSSEQYF. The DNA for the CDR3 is TGTGCCAGCAGCGTCCTAGCGGGGGGGTCCTCCGAGCAGTACTTC.

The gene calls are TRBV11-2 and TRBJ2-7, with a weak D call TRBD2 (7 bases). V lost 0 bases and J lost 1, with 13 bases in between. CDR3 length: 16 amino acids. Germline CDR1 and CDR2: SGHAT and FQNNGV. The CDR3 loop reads CASSLEGGRSSYEQYF. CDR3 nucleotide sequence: TGTGCCAGCAGCTTAGAGGGGGGGCGTAGTTCCTACGAGCAGTACTTC.

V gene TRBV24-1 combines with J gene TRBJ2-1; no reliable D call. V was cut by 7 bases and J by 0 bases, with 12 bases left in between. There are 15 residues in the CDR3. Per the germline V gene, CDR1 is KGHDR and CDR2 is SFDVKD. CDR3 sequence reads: CATSSTVSSYNEQFF. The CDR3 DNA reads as TGTGCCACCAGCTCTACAGTAAGCTCCTACAATGAGCAGTTCTTC.

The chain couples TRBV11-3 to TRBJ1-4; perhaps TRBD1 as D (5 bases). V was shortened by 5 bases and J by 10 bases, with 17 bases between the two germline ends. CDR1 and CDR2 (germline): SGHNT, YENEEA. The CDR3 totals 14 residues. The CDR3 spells CASSEGPGGGKLFF. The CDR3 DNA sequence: TGTGCCAGCAGCGAGGGCCCGGGGGGGGGAAAACTGTTTTTT.

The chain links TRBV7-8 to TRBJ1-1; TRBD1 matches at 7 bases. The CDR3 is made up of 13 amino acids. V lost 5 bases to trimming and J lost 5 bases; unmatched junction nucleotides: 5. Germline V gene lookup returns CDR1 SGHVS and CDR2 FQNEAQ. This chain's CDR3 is CASSPTGRTEAFF. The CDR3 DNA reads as TGTGCCAGCAGCCCGACAGGGCGAACTGAAGCTTTCTTT.